This T cell receptor beta chain was profiled in a study of T-cell memory formation after mild COVID-19. The wider study: Clusters of TCRs were largely donor specific. Broader study findings: Mainly CM and EM harbored the contracting CD4+ clones; mainly EMRA harbored the CD8+ ones.

Per the germline V gene, CDR1 is ENHRY and CDR2 is SYGVKD. The CDR3 covers 13 residues. Trimming cost V 8 bases and J 5 bases; bases outside gene matches: 6. The table lists this clonotype with a few counts. Its antigen is currently unknown. A 5'RACE reaction primed in the constant segment made cDNA libraries of TCR alpha and TCR beta, and these carried sample barcodes and UMIs. TCRdb independently ran MiXCR on the 5' RACE reads; one entry per CDR3 protein. In the table there are roughly 580,000 distinct CDR3 sequences, 18% of which are singletons. The sequenced material came from PBMCs or a T cell subset sorted from them (not recorded which). The J gene is TRBJ2-5, the V gene TRBV10-3, with 9 bases identical to TRBD2. This TCR was sampled from an adult woman who had mild COVID-19 (a few samples of this study predate the infection). Cell type and time point are not known. The chain's CDR3 is CAIGGGARETQYF. CDR3 nucleotide sequence: TGTGCCATCGGCGGGGGGGCTCGGGAGACCCAGTACTTC.